The present entry profiles one T cell receptor beta chain with its context. This clonotype turned up a few times. The antigen it binds to is not known. Nothing much larger sits one base from this clone, and base qualities are not available. CDR1 and CDR2, per the germline V gene, are SQVTM and ANQGSEA. Trimming leaves V shorter by 4 bases and J shorter by 2 bases, with the junction holding 4 bases beyond the gene matches. Counted from cysteine to phenylalanine, this CDR3 has 13 amino acids. The read is trimmed to its CDR3 DNA, 39 bases read in frame from base 1. This entry is derived from a study of patients and donors after allogeneic stem cell transplantation (dated by TCRdb to between 2020 and 2021). The method was RT-PCR. Reads for this sample came from a NextSeq 550. TCRdb reanalyzed the raw reads on its own, using fastp at Q25 for trimming and MiXCR for clone calling, and kept in-frame beta chains. CDR3 protein sequences are deduplicated, and each keeps its most common genes and DNA. The sample table contains roughly 230,000 distinct CDR3 sequences; only one count was recorded for 13% to 15% of them. Together, the top ten hold around a tenth of the sample.

Sequencing used blood, either unsorted or a sorted T cell fraction (not recorded which). The chain joins TRBV29-1 to TRBJ1-1; the junction holds 7 bases that match TRBD1. The clonotype originates from a human donor who was either an allogeneic HSCT recipient or a stem cell or donor lymphocyte infusion donor (not recorded which). It is not recorded whose cells these are; they may come from a transplant donor. The bases are TGCAGCGTTGCCCAGGGGGGTAACACTGAAGCTTTCTTT. Its amino acids are CSVAQGGNTEAFF.